Presented here are 3 T cell receptor beta chains from one specimen sequenced in a study of monozygotic twins with inflammatory bowel disease. TCRdb reprocessed the 5' RACE reads and reports one entry per CDR3 protein, with no DNA. This table lists about 160,000 distinct CDR3 sequences. Sequencing input: blood. The receptors come from a human donor with ulcerative colitis or Crohn's disease, or a healthy co-twin of an affected twin (not recorded which).

This chain links TRBV7-9 with TRBJ2-2. CDR3 length: 14 residues. The V gene's germline CDR1 is SEHNR and CDR2 FQNEAQ (reference sequence). CDR3 amino acids: CASSLLANTGELFF.

The chain employs TRBV30 and TRBJ1-1. Germline V lookup: CDR1 GTSNPN, CDR2 SVGIG (reference sequence). The CDR3 contains 13 residues. The CDR3 protein is CAWSLQEYTEAFF.

The chain recombines TRBV5-1 with TRBJ2-4; lacking DNA, the TRBD1 call made by TCRdb goes unchecked. CDR3 size: 14 residues. Germline CDR1 SGHRS, CDR2 YFSETQ. CDR3 amino acids: CASDVVDSKNIQYF.